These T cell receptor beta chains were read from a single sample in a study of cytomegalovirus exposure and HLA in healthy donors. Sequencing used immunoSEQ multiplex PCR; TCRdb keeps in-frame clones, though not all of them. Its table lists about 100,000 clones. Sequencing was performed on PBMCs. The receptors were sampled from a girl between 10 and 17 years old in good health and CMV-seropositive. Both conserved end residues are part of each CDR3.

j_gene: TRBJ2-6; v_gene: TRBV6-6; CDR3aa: CASSPTAGANVLTF
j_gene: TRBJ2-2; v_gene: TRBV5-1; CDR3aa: CASSQTSGGLNTGELFF
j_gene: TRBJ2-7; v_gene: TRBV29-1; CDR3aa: CSVESSQVKGEQYF
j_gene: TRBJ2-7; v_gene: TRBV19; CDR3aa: CASSMVLAGSYEQYF
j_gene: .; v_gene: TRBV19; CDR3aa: CASSIAKAQGAYSYEQYF
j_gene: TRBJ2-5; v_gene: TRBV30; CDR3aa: CALRDGTSGQETQYF
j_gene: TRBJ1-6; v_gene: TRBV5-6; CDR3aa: CASSLDRGNSPLHF
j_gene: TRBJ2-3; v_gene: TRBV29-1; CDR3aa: CSVVEGISDTQYF
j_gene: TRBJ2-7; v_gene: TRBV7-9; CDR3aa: CASSSGSHEQYF
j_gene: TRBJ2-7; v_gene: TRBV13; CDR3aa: CASSLRAGYEQYF
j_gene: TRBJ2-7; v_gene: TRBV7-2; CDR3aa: CASSLVFSGGGEQYF
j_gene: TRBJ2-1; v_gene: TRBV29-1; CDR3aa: CSTDSGGADEQFF
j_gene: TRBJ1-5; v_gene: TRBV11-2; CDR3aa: CASSPGHGGQPQHF
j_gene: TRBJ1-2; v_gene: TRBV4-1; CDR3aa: CASSQVEGNYGYTF
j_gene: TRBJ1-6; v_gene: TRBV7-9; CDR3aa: CASSSMRGLANSPLHF
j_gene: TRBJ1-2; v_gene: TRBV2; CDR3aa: CASRTRGLYGYTF
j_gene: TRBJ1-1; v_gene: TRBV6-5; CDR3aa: CASSHWRTEAFF
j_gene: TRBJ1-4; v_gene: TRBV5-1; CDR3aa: CASSPDGTGEKLFF
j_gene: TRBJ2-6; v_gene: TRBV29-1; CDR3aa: CSVELSGANVLTF
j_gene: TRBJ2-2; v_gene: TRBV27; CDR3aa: CASSVHQGANTGELFF
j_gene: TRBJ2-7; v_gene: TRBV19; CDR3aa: CASSQGTGFYEQYF
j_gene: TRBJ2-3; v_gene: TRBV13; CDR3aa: CASAGDRDTDTQYF
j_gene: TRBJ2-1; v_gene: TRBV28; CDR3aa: CASSGTSGPYNEQFF
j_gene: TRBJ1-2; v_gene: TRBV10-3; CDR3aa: CAITSSYGYTF
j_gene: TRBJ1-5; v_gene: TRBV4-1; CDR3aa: CASSQGTGQPQHF
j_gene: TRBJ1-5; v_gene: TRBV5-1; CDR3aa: CASSPLSGIQPRHF
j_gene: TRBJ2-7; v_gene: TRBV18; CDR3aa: CASSPTESYEQYF
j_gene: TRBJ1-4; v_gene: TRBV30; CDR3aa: CAWRDRGGEKLFF
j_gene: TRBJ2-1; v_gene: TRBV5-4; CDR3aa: CASSSGTSGVVFF
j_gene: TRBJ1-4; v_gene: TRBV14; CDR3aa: CASRLSVGGDEKLFF
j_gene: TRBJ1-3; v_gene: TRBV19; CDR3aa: CAAEATHSGNTIYF
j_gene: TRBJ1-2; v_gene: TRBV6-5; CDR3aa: CASSYGLVGLDGYTF
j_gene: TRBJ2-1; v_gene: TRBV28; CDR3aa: CASSPRGHPKEQFF
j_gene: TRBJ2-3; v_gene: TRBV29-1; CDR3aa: CSVLGQGSTDTQYF
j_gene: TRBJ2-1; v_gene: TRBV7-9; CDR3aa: CASRVGGHEQFF
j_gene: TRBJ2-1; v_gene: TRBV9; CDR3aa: CASSQRGGRNEQFF
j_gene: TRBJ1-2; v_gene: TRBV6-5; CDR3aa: CASSYRQNIYGYTF
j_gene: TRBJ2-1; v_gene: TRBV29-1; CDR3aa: CSVRLAGDNEQFF
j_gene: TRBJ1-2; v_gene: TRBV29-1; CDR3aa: CSVGTGGSNGYTF
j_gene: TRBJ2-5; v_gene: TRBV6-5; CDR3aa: CASSPGTEDLTQYF
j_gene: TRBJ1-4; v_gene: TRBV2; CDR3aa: CASRETGYDEKLFF
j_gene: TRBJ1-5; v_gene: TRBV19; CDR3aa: CASTHPGSGHQPQHF
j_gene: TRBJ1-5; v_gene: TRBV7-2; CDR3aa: CASSSGQLWSNQPQHF
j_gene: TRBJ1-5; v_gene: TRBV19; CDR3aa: CASSIAGVRNSNQPQHF
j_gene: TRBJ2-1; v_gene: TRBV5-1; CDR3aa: CASSTANEQFF
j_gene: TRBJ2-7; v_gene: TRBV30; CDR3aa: CAWTGQGGYEQYF
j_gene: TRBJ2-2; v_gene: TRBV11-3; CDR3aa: CASSSEAGETNTGELFF
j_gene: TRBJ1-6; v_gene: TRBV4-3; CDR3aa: CASSQTRTGGAGNSPLHF